A selection of T cell receptor beta chains follows, all from one sample in a study of shared clonotypes between healthy human individuals. TCRdb's copy holds only in-frame clones and misses some; the assay was immunoSEQ multiplex PCR. The sample consists of 1.4 million or so clones, 98% of them appearing once. Input material: naive CD4+ T cells sorted from blood. All receptors derive from a man younger than 40 in good health. The conserved cysteine and the conserved F or W are not part of the CDR3 here. Fields, in order: J gene, V gene, CDR3 protein.

TRBJ2-4 TRBV7-9 ASSQLTELIAKNIQY
TRBJ1-2 TRBV5-4 ASSPDRVRTNYGYT
TRBJ2-6 TRBV7-2 ASSGGLSSGANVLT
TRBJ2-7 TRBV6-5 ASGASGMTYEQY
TRBJ1-4 TRBV5-5 ASGQWRAGEKLF
TRBJ2-7 TRBV7-2 ASSLTSYEQY
TRBJ2-2 TRBV5-4 ASRAGLAVPGGNTGELF
TRBJ2-2 TRBV18 ASSPAWDLDTGELF
TRBJ2-1 TRBV5-1 ASSDQNTGHNEQF
TRBJ1-1 TRBV6-6 ASSEWRGKNTEAF
TRBJ1-2 TRBV2 ASSGQGVTGYT